The clone carrying this T cell receptor beta chain was counted ten times or more. The antigen remains undetermined. The data originate from a study of T cells after yellow fever vaccination. TCRdb reanalysed the 5' RACE reads using MiXCR and keeps one entry per CDR3 protein. In the table there are some 160,000 distinct CDR3 sequences, about 7% of which are singletons. Study findings and constraints: Weaker, the secondary response had a peak occurring faster, on day 5 versus 15.

The receptor was derived from a man aged 18 to 29 who received the YFV17D yellow fever vaccine. Source: CD4+ T cells sorted from PBMCs, taken about 5 days after the first yellow fever vaccination.

CDR3 DNA: TGCGCCAGCAGCGGAGCGGGGGCCCTTCTATCAGGGGAGCTGTTTTTT. The encoded protein is CASSGAGALLSGELFF. The V call is TRBV5-1, the J call TRBJ2-2, with 8 bases aligning to TRBD2. The V segment lost 4 bases and the J segment 8 bases; nucleotides outside the gene matches: 13. Per germline, CDR1 SGHRS and CDR2 YFSETQ. This CDR3 has 16 residues.